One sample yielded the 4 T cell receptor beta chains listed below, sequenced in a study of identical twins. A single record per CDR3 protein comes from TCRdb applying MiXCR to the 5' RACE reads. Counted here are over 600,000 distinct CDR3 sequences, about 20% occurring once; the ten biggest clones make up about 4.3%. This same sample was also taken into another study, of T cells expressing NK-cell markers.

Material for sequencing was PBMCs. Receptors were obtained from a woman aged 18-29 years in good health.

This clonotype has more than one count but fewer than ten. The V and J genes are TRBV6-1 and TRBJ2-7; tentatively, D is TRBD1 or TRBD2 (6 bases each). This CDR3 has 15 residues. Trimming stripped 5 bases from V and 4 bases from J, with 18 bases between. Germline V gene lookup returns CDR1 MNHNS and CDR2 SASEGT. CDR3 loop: CASSQEGGRLYEQYF. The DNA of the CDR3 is TGTGCCAGCAGTCAAGAGGGGGGCAGATTGTACGAGCAGTACTTC.

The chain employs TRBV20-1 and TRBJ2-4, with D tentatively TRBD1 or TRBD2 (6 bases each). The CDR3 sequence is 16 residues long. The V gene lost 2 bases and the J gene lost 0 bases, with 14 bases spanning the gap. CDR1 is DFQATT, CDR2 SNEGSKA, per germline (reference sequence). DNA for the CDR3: TGCAGTGCTAGAATCGGGGGCGTAATAGCCAAAAACATTCAGTACTTC. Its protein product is CSARIGGVIAKNIQYF.

The CDR3 sequence: CASSFRTGDSYEQYF. DNA for the CDR3: TGCGCCAGCAGCTTCCGGACAGGTGATTCCTACGAGCAGTACTTC. The chain has TRBV5-1 and TRBJ2-7, with 7 positions matching TRBD1. Germline trimming cut 2 bases from V and 1 base from J; bases unmatched to any gene: 6. Germline V gene data show CDR1 as SGHRS and CDR2 as YFSETQ. The CDR3 runs to 15 residues.

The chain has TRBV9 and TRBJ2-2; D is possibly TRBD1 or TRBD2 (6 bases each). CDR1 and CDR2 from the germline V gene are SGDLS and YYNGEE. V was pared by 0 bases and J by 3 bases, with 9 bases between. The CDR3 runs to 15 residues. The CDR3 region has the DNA TGTGCCAGCAGCGTAGGGGGGGCTCACACCGGGGAGCTGTTTTTT. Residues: CASSVGGAHTGELFF. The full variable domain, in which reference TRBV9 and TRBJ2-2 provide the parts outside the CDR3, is DSGVTQTPKHLITATGQRVTLRCSPRSGDLSVYWYQQSLDQGLQFLIQYYNGEERAKGNILERFSAQQFPDLHSELNLSSLELGDSALYFCASSVGGAHTGELFFGEGSRLTVL.